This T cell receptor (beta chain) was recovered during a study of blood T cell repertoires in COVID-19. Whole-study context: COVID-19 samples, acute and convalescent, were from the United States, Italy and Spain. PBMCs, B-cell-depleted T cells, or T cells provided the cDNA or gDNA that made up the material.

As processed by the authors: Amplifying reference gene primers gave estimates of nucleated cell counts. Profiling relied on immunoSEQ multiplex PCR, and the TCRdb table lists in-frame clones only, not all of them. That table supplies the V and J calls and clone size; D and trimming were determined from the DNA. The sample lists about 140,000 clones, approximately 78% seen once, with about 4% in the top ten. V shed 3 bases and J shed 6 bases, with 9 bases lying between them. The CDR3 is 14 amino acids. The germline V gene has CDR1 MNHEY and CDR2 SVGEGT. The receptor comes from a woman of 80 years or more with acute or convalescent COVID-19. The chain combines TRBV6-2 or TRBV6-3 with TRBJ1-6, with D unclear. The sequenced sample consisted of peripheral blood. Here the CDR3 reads CASSYGTSNSPLHF. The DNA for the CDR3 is TGTGCCAGCAGTTATGGTACATCTAATTCACCCCTCCACTTT.